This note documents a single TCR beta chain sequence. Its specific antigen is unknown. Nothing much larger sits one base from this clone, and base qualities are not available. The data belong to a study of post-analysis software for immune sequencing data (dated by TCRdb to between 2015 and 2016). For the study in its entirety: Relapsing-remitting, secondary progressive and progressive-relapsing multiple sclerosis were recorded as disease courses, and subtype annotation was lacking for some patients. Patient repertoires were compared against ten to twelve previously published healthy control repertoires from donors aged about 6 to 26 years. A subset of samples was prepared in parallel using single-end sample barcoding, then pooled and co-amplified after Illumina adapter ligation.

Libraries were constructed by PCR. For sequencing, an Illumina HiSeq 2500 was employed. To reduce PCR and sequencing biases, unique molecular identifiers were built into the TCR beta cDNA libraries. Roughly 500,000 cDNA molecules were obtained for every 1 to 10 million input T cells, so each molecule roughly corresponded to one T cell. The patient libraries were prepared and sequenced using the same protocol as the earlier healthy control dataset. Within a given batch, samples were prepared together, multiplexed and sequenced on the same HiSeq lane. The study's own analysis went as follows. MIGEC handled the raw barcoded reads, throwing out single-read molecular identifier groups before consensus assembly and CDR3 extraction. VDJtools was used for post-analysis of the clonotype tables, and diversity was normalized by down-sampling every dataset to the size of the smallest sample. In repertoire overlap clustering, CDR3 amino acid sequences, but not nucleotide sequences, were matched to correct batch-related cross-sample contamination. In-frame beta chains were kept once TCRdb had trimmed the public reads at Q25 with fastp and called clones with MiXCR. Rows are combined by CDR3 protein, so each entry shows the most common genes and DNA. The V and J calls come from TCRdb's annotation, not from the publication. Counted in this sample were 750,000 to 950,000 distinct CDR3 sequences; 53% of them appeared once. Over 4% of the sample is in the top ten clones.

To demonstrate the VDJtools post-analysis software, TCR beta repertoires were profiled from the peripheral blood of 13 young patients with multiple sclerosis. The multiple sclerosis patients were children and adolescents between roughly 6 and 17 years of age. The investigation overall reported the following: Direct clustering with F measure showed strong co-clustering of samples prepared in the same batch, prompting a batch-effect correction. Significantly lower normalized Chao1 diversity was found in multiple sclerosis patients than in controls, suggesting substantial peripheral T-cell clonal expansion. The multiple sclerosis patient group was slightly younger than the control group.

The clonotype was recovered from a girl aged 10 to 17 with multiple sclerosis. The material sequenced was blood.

DNA sequence: TGCAGCGAGGGCCGGGACAGGGATGCTGGCTACACCTTC. It is translated as CSEGRDRDAGYTF. Here the chain combines TRBV29-1 and TRBJ1-2; TRBD1 lines up with 9 middle nucleotides. The CDR3 runs 13 residues from the cysteine to the phenylalanine. Only the CDR3 region is kept as DNA, spanning 39 bases read in frame from base 1. From the germline V gene, CDR1 is SQVTM and CDR2 is ANQGSEA. The germline V end is reduced by 7 bases and the J end by 7 bases; junction bases left unmatched: 10.